This T cell receptor beta chain appears in the sequencing data of a study of memory CD4+ T cells and cytomegalovirus serostatus. The overall study: This sample comes from healthy Belgian adults, under 10 CMV seropositive, 20 to 25 seronegative.

On this clone itself: No antigen is known for it.

Single viable CD3+CD4+CD8-CD45RO+ cells were sorted as the memory CD4+ T cells. CD4+ T cells were isolated by positive magnetic selection. Study findings and constraints: Suggested: most of the CMV-linked TCR signature lies in CD4+ memory cells.

V was shortened by 10 bases and J by 8 bases, with 20 bases between the two germline ends. The germline V gene encodes CDR1 ENHRY and CDR2 SYGVKD. The CDR3 contains 13 residues. The repertoire was sequenced with immunoSEQ multiplex PCR; TCRdb's copy has only in-frame clones and lacks some. The data show 50,000 to 65,000 clones, with over 60% seen just once and approximately 0.81% held by the top ten. This rearrangement joins TRBV10-3 to TRBJ1-2, with D possibly TRBD1 on 6 matching bases. The sequencing sample was made of memory CD4+ T cells from blood. This TCR derives from an adult in good health and CMV-seronegative. DNA for the CDR3: TGTGCCACCCAAGGGGGGGGAGGCCGGGGCTACACCTTC. Translating gives CATQGGGGRGYTF.